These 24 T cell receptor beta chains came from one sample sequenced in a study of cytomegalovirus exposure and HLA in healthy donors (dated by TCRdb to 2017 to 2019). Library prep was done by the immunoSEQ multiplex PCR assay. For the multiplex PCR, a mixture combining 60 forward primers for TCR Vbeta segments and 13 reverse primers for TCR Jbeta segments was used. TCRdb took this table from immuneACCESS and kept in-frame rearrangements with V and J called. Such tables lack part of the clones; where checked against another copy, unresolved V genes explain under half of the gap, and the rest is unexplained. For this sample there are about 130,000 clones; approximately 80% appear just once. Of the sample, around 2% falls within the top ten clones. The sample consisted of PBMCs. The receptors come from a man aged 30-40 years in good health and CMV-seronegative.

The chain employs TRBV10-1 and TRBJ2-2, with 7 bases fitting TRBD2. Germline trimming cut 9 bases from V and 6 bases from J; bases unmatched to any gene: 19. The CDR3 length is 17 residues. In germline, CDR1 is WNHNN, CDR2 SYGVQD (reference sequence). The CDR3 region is CASFLLWGDYPSGELFF. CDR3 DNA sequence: TGCGCCAGTTTCTTACTATGGGGGGACTATCCATCCGGGGAGCTGTTTTTT.

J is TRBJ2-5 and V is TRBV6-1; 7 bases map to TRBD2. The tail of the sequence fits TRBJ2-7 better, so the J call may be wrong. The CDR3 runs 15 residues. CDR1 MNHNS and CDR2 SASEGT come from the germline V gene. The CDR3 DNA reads TGTGCCAGCAGTGAACTCCCAGCGGGAACCTACGAGCAGTACTTC. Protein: CASSELPAGTYEQYF.

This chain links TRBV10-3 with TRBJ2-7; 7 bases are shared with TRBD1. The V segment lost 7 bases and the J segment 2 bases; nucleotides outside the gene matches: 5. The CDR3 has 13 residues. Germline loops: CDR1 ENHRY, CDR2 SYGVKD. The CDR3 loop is CAIKKGGAYEQYF. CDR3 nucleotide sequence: TGTGCCATCAAGAAAGGGGGCGCCTACGAGCAGTACTTC.

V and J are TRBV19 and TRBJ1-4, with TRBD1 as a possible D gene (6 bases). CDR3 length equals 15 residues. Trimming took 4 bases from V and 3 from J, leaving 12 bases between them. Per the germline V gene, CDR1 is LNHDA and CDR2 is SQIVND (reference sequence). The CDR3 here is CASSTNRAANEKLFF. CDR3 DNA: TGTGCCAGTAGTACGAACAGGGCGGCTAATGAAAAACTGTTTTTT.

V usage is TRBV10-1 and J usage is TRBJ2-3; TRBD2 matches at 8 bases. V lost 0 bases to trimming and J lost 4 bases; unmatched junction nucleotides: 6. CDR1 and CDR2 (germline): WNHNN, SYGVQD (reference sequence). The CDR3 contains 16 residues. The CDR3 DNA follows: TGCGCCAGCAGTGAGTCAATATCGGGAGGGCCAGATACGCAGTATTTT. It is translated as CASSESISGGPDTQYF.

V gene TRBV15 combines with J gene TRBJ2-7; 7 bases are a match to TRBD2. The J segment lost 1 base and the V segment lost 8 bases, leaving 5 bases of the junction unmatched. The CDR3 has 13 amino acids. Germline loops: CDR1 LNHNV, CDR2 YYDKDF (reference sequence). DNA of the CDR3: TGTGCCACCTGGGGAGGGGATTCCTACGAGCAGTACTTC. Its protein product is CATWGGDSYEQYF.

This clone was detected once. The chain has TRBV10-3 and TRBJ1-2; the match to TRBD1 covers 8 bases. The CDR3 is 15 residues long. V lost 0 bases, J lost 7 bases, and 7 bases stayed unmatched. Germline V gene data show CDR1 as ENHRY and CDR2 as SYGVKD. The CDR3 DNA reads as TGTGCCATCAGTGAGTCAGAGACAGGGGCTATTGGCTACACCTTC. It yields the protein CAISESETGAIGYTF.

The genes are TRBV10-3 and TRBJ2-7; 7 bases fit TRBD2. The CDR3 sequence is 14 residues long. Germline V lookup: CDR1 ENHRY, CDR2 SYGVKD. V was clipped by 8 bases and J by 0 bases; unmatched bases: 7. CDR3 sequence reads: CAISPSGSSYEQYF. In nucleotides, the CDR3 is TGTGCCATCTCCCCTAGCGGTAGCTCCTACGAGCAGTACTTC.

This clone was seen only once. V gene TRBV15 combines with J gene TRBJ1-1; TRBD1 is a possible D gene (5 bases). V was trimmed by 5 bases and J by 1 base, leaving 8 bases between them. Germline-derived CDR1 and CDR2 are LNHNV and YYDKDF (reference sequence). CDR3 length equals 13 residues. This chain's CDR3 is CATSPTGNTEAFF. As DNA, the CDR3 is TGTGCCACCAGCCCAACAGGGAACACTGAAGCTTTCTTT.

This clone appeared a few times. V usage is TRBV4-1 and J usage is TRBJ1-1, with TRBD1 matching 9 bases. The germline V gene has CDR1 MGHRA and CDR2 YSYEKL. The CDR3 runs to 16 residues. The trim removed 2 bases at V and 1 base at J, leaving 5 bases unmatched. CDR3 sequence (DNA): TGCGCCAGCAGCCAAATAGGGACAGGGAAGAACACTGAAGCTTTCTTT. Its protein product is CASSQIGTGKNTEAFF.

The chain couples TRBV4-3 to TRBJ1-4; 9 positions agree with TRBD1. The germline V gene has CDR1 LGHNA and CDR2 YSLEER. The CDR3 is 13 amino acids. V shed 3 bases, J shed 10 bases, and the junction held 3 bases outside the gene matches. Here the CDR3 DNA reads TGCGCCAGCAGCCAGGGACAGGGCGGAAAACTGTTTTTT. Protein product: CASSQGQGGKLFF.

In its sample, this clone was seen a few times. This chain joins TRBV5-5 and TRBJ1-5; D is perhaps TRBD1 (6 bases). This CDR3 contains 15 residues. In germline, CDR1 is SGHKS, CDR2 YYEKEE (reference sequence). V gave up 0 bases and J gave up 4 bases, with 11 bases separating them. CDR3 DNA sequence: TGTGCCAGCAGCTTGGTTCAGGGGCTTAATCAGCCCCAGCATTTT. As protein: CASSLVQGLNQPQHF. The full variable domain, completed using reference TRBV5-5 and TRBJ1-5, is DAGVTQSPTHLIKTRGQQVTLRCSPISGHKSVSWYQQVLGQGPQFIFQYYEKEERGRGNFPDRFSARQFPNYSSELNVNALLLGDSALYLCASSLVQGLNQPQHFGDGTRLSIL.

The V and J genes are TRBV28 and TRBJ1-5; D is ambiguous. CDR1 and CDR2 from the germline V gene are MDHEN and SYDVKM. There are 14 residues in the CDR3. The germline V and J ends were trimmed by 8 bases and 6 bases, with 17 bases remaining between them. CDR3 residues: CASSNTGSFQPQHF. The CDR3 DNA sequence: TGTGCCAGCTCAAACACGGGAAGTTTTCAGCCCCAGCATTTT.

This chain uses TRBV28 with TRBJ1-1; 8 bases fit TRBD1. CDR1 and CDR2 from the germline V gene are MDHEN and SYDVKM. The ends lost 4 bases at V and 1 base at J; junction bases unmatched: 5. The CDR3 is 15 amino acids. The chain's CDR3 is CASSSIGTGNTEAFF. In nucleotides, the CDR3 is TGTGCCAGCAGTTCCATCGGGACAGGGAACACTGAAGCTTTCTTT. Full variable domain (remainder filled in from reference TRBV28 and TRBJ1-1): DVKVTQSSRYLVKRTGEKVFLECVQDMDHENMFWYRQDPGLGLRLIYFSYDVKMKEKGDIPEGYSVSREKKERFSLILESASTNQTSMYLCASSSIGTGNTEAFFGQGTRLTVV.

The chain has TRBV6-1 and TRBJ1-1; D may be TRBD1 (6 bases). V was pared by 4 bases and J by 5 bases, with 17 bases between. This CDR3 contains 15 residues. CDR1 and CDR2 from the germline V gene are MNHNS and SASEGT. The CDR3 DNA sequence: TGTGCCAGCAGTGCCCAAGGGCAGGGACATACTGAAGCTTTCTTT. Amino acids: CASSAQGQGHTEAFF.

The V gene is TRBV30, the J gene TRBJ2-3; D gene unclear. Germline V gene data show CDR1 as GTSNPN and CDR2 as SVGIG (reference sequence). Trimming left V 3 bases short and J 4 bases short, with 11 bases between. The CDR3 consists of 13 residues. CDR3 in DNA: TGTGCCTGGAGCCCTCTTGGGCCAGATACGCAGTATTTT. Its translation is CAWSPLGPDTQYF.

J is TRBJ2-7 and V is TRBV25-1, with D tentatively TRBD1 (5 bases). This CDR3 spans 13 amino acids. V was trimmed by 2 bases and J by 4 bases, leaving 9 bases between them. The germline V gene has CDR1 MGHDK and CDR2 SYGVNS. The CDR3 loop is CASSEPTEYEQYF. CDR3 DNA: TGTGCCAGCAGTGAACCGACAGAATACGAGCAGTACTTC.

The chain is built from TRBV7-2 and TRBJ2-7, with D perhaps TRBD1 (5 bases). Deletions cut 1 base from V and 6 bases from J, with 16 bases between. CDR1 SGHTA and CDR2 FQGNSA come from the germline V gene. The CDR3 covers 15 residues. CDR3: CASSLDRQNIREQYF. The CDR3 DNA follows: TGTGCCAGCAGCTTAGACAGGCAAAACATACGCGAGCAGTACTTC.

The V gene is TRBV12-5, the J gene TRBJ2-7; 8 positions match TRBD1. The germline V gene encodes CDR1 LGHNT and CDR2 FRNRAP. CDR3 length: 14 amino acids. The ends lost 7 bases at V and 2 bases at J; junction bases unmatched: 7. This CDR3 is CASASDRAAYEQYF. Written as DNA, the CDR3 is TGTGCTAGTGCCTCGGACAGGGCGGCCTACGAGCAGTACTTC.

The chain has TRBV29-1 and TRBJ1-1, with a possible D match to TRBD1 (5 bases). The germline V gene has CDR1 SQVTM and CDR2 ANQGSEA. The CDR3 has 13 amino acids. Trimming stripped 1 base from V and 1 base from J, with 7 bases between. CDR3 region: CSVEAGGNTEAFF. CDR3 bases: TGCAGCGTTGAAGCCGGGGGGAACACTGAAGCTTTCTTT.

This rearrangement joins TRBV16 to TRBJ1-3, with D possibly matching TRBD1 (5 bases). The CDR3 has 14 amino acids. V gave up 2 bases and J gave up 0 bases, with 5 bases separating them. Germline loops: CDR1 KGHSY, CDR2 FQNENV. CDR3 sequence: CASSQGHSGNTIYF. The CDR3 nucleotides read TGTGCCAGCAGCCAAGGACACTCTGGAAACACCATATATTTT.

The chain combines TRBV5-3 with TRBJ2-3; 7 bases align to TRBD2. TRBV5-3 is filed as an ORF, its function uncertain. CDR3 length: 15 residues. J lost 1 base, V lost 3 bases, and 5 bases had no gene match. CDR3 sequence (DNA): TGTGCCAGAAGCTGTAGCGGGTCTCGCACAGATACGCAGTATTTT. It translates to CARSCSGSRTDTQYF.

The DNA of the CDR3 is TGCGCCAGCAGCCAAGGAGGGACAGGGTGGGAGCTGTTTTTT. Translated: CASSQGGTGWELFF. The gene calls are TRBV4-1 and TRBJ2-2; 9 bases map to TRBD1. Germline-derived CDR1 and CDR2 are MGHRA and YSYEKL. V lost 1 base, J lost 9 bases, and 3 bases stayed unmatched. This CDR3 has 14 amino acids.

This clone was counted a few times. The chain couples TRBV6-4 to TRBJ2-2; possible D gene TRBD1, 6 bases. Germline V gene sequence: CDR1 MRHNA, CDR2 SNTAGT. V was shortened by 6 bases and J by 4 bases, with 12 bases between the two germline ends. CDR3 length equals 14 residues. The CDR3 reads CASSLRDTTGELFF. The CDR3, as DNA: TGTGCCAGCAGCCTCCGGGACACCACCGGGGAGCTGTTTTTT.